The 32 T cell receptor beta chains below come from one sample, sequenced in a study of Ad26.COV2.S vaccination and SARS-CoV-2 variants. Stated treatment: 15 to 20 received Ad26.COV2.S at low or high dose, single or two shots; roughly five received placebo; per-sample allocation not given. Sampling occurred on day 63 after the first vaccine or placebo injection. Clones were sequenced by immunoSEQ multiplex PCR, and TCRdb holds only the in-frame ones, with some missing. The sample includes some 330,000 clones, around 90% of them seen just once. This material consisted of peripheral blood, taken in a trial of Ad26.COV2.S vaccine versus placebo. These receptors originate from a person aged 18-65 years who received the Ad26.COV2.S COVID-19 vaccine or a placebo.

CDR3 coding DNA: TGTGCCAGTTGGCTGGCGGGGGGGGAGGGGGCTTTCTTT. Amino acid sequence: CASWLAGGEGAFF. J is TRBJ1-1 and V is TRBV28; maybe TRBD1 (5 bases). V shed 9 bases and J shed 11 bases, with 22 bases lying between them. The CDR3 is made up of 13 amino acids. Germline loops: CDR1 MDHEN, CDR2 SYDVKM. The variable domain in full, completed from reference TRBV28 and TRBJ1-1, reads DVKVTQSSRYLVKRTGEKVFLECVQDMDHENMFWYRQDPGLGLRLIYFSYDVKMKEKGDIPEGYSVSREKKERFSLILESASTNQTSMYLCASWLAGGEGAFFGQGTRLTVV.

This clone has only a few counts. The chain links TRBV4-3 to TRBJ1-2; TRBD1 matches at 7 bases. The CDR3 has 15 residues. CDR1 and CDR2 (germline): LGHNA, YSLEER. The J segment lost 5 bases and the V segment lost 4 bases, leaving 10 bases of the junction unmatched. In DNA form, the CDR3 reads TGCGCCAGCAGCCCGCGGGGACAGAACCTGTATGGCTACACCTTC. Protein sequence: CASSPRGQNLYGYTF.

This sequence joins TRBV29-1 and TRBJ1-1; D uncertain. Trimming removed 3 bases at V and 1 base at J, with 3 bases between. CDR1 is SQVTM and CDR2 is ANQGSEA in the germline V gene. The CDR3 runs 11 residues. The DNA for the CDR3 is TGCAGCGTTGAGTCGAACACTGAAGCTTTCTTT. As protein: CSVESNTEAFF.

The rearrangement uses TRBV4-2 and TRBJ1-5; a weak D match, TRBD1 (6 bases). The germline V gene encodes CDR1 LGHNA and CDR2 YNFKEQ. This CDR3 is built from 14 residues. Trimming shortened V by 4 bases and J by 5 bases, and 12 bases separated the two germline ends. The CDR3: CASSRPGVDQPQHF. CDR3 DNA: TGTGCCAGCAGCCGCCCAGGGGTGGATCAGCCCCAGCATTTT.

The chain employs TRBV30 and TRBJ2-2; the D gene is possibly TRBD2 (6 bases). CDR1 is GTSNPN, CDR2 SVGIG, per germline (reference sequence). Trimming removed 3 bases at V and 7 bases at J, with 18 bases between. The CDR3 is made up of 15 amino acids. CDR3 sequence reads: CAWSLSGPPYGELFF. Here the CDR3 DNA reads TGTGCCTGGAGCCTTAGCGGCCCGCCCTACGGGGAGCTGTTTTTT.

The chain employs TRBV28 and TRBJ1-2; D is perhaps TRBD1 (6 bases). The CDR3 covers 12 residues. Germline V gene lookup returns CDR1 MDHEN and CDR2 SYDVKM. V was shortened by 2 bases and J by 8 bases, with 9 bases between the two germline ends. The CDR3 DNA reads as TGTGCCAGCAGTTTAGGGGGGCTCGGCTACACCTTC. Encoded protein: CASSLGGLGYTF.

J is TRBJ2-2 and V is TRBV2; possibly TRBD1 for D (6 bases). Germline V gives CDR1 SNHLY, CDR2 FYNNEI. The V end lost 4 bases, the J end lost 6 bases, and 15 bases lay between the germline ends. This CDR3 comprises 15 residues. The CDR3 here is CASSASGTKSGELFF. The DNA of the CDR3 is TGTGCCAGCAGTGCATCCGGGACAAAGTCCGGGGAGCTGTTTTTT.

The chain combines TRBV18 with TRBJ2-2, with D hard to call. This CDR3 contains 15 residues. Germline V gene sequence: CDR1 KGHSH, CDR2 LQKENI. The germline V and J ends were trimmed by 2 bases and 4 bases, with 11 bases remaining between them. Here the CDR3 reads CASSPVPLGTGELFF. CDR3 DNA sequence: TGTGCCAGCTCACCAGTCCCCCTCGGCACCGGGGAGCTGTTTTTT.

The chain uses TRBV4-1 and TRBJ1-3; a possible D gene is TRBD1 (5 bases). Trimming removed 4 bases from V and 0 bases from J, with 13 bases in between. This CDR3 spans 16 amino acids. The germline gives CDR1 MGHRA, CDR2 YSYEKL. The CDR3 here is CASSLAKGNSGNTIYF. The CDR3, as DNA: TGCGCCAGCAGCCTCGCGAAGGGGAACTCTGGAAACACCATATATTTT.

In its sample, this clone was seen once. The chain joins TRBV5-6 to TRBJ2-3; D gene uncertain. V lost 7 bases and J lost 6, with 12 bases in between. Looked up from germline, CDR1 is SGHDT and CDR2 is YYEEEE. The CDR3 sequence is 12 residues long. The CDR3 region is CASQSPPDTQYF. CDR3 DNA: TGTGCCAGCCAGTCCCCCCCCGATACGCAGTATTTT.

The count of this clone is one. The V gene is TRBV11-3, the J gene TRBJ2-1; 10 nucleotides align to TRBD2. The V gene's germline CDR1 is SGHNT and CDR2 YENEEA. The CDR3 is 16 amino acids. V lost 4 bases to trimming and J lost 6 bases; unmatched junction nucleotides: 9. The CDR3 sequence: CASSSQSGGARNEQFF. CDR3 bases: TGTGCCAGCAGCTCCCAAAGCGGGGGGGCACGCAATGAGCAGTTCTTC.

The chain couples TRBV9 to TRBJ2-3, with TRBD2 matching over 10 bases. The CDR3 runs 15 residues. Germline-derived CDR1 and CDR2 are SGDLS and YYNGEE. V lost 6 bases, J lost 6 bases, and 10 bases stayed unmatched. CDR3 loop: CASTGSGGASDTQYF. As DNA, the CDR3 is TGTGCCAGCACCGGAAGCGGGGGGGCCTCCGATACGCAGTATTTT.

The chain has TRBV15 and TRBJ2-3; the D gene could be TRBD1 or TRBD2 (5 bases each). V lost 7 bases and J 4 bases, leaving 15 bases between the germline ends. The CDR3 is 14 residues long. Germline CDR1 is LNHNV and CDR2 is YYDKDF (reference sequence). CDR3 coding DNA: TGTGCCACCACCAGCCGAGGGGCGTCAGATACGCAGTATTTT. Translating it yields CATTSRGASDTQYF.

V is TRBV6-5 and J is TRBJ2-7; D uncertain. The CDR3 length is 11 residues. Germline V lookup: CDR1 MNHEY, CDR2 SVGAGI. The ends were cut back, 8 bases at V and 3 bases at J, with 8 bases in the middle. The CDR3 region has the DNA TGTGCCAGCGAATTCGACTACGAGCAGTACTTC. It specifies CASEFDYEQYF.

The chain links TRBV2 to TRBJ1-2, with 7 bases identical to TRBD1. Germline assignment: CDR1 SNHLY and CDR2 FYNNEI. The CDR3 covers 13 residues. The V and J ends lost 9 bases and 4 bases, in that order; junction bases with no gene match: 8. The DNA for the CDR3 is TGTGCCAGAACCGGGACAGAGACCTATGGCTACACCTTC. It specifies CARTGTETYGYTF.

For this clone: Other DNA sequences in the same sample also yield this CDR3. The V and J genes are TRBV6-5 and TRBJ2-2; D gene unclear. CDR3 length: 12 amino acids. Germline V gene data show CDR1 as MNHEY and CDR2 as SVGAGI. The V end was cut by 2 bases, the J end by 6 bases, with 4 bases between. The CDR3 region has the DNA TGTGCCAGCAGTTACCGGGCCGGGGAGCTGTTTTTT. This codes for CASSYRAGELFF.

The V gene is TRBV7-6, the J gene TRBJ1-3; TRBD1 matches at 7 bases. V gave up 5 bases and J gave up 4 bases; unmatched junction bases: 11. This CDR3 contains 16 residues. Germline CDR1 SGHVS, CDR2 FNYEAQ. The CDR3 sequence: CASSPQGQLKGNTIYF. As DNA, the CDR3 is TGTGCCAGCAGCCCCCAGGGACAGCTAAAAGGAAACACCATATATTTT.

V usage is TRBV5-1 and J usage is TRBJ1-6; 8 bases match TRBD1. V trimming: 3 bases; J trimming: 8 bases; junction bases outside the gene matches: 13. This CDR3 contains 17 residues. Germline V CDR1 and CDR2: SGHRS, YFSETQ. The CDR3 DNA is TGCGCCAGCAGCTGGGGAACAGGGGGAATTAAGGATTCACCCCTCCACTTT. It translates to CASSWGTGGIKDSPLHF.

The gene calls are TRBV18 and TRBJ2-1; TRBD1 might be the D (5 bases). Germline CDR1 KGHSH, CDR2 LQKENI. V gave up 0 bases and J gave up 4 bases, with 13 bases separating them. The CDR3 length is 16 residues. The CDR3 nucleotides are TGTGCCAGCTCACCACCGGTATCAGGGCAGTACAATGAGCAGTTCTTC. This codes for CASSPPVSGQYNEQFF.

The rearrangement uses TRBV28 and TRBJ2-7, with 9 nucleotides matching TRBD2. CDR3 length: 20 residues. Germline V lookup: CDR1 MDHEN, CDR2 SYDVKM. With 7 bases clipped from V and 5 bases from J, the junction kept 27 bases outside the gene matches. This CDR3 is CASTPASAGGYGVARDEQYV. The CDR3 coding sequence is TGTGCCAGCACCCCCGCTTCGGCGGGAGGGTATGGTGTAGCTAGGGACGAGCAGTACGTC.

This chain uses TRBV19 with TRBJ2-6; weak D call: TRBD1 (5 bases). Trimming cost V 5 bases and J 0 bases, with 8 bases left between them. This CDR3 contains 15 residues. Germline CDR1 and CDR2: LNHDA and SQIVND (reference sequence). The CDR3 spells CASSQDNSGANVLTF. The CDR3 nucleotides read TGTGCCAGTAGTCAGGACAACTCTGGGGCCAACGTCCTGACTTTC.

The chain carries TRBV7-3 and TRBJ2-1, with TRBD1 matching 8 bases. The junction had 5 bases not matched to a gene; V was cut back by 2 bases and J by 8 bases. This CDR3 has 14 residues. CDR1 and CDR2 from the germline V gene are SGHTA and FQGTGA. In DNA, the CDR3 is TGTGCCAGCAGCTTAGGACAGGGTGCACATGAGCAGTTCTTC. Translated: CASSLGQGAHEQFF.

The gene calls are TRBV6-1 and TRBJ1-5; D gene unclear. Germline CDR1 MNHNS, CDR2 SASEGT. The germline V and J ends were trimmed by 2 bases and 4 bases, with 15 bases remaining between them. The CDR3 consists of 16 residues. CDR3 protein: CASSEFGVVGNQPQHF. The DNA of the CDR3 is TGTGCCAGCAGTGAATTTGGGGTGGTGGGTAATCAGCCCCAGCATTTT.

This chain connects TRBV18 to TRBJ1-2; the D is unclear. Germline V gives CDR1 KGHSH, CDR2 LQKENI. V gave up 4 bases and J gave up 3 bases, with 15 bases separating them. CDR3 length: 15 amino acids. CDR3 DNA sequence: TGTGCCAGCTCACTGGGCCCGCCGTCCCACTATGGCTACACCTTC. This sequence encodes CASSLGPPSHYGYTF.

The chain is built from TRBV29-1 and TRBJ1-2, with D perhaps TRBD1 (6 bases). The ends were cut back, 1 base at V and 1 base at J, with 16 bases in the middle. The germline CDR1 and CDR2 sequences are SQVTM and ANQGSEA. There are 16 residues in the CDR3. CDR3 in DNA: TGCAGCGTTGAAGTGGTCCCACAGGGAGTTAACTATGGCTACACCTTC. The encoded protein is CSVEVVPQGVNYGYTF.

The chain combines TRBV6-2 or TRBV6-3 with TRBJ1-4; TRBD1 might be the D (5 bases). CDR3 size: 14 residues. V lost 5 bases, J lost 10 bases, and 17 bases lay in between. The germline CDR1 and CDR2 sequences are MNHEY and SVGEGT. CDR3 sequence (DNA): TGTGCCAGCAGTGGGACGTCTCCAGCAAGAAAACTGTTTTTT. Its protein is CASSGTSPARKLFF.

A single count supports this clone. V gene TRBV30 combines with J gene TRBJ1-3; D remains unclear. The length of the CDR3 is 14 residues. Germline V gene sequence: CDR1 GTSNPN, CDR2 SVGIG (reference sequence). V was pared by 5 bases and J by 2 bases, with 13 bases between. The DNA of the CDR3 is TGTGCCTGGTTGGTTGGGGAGACTGGAAACACCATATATTTT. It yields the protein CAWLVGETGNTIYF.

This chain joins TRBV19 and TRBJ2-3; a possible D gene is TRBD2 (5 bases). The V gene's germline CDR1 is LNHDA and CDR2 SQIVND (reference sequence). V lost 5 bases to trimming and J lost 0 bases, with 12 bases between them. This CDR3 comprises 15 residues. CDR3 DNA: TGTGCCAGTAGTGCCTCACTAGAGAGCACAGATACGCAGTATTTT. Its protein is CASSASLESTDTQYF.

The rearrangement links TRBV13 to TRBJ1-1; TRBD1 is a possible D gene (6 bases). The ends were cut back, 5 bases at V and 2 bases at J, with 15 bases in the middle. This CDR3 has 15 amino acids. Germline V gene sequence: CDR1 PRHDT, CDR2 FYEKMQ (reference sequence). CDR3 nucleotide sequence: TGTGCCAGCAGCCCTGGGGGCATAGGCAACACTGAAGCTTTCTTT. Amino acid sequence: CASSPGGIGNTEAFF.

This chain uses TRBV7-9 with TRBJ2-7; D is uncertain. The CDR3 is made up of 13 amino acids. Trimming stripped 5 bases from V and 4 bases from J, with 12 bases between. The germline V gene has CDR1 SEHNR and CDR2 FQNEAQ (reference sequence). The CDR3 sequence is CASSQRLMYEQYF. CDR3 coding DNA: TGTGCCAGCAGCCAAAGACTGATGTACGAGCAGTACTTC.

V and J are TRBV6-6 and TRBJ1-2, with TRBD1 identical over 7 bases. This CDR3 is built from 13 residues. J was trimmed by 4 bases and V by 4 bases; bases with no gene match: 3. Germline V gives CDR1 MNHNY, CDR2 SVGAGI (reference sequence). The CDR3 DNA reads TGTGCCAGCAGTTGGGACAGAGTCTATGGCTACACCTTC. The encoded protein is CASSWDRVYGYTF.

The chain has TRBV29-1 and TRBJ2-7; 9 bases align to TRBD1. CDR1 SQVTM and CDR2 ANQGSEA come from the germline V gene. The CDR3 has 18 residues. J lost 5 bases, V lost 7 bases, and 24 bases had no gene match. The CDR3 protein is CSAGGSLRDRASSHEQYF. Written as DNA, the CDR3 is TGCAGCGCGGGTGGAAGTCTTAGGGACAGGGCGTCGTCGCACGAGCAGTACTTC.